The source of this T cell receptor beta chain is a study of long-term antiretroviral therapy in people with HIV. Study-wide results and limits: Diversity rose after ART but stayed below transplant donor controls. Repertoire composition at all time points was dominated by clones that had expanded before ART.

Amounts of roughly 1-11 million cryopreserved PBMC were held in the samples before DNA extraction. Running of the v3.0 immunoSEQ assay took place at survey level. The repertoire was sequenced with immunoSEQ multiplex PCR; TCRdb's copy has only in-frame clones and lacks some. The table includes about 20,000 clones, approximately 72% detected once. This clone was recorded a few times. Its antigen is as yet unknown. This TCR came from a woman between 45 and 65 years old with HIV. Sample: unsorted PBMCs, taken 0.3 years after starting antiretroviral therapy.

The CDR3 DNA follows: TGCGCCAGCACCGAGAACAGCCGCGAGACCCAGTACTTC. This encodes CASTENSRETQYF. This rearrangement joins TRBV5-1 to TRBJ2-5; D uncertain. CDR3 length equals 13 residues. Per the germline V gene, CDR1 is SGHRS and CDR2 is YFSETQ. With 6 bases removed from V and 5 bases from J, the gap between germline ends came to 14 bases.